Below, 4 T cell receptor beta chains from the same sample are listed, as sequenced in a study of T cells after yellow fever vaccination. TCRdb called the 5' RACE reads again in MiXCR, with one record for every CDR3 protein. The table lists 500,000 to 650,000 distinct CDR3 sequences, roughly 17% of them singletons. The specimen was PBMCs, collected 5 days after the first yellow fever vaccination. These receptors all come from a man between 18 and 35 years old who received the YFV17D yellow fever vaccine.

The chain joins TRBV7-2 to TRBJ1-5; no clear D gene. The CDR3 is made up of 14 amino acids. The germline V gene has CDR1 SGHTA and CDR2 FQGNSA. Trimming pared 7 bases from V and 5 bases from J, leaving 15 bases between. This CDR3 reads CASKGIGVDQPQHF. The CDR3 DNA reads TGTGCCAGCAAAGGGATCGGGGTGGATCAGCCCCAGCATTTT.

V usage is TRBV7-2 and J usage is TRBJ2-7, with D uncertain. The CDR3 totals 11 residues. V was clipped by 2 bases and J by 6 bases, with 5 bases between them. Germline lookup yields CDR1 SGHTA and CDR2 FQGNSA. This chain's CDR3 is CASSLRLEQYF. The CDR3, as DNA: TGTGCCAGCAGCTTAAGGCTCGAGCAGTACTTC.

V and J are TRBV11-3 and TRBJ2-1, with TRBD2 matching 8 bases. The CDR3 extends over 15 amino acids. With 1 base clipped from V and 6 bases from J, the junction kept 5 bases outside the gene matches. CDR1 and CDR2 from the germline V gene are SGHNT and YENEEA. CDR3 DNA: TGTGCCAGCAGCTTAGGTGGGACTAGGGGCAATGAGCAGTTCTTC. It is translated as CASSLGGTRGNEQFF.

The J gene is TRBJ2-1, the V gene TRBV5-1; TRBD2 might be the D (5 bases). Germline assignment: CDR1 SGHRS and CDR2 YFSETQ. The ends were cut back, 4 bases at V and 8 bases at J, with 16 bases in the middle. This CDR3 is 14 amino acids long. The CDR3 nucleotides read TGCGCCAGCAGCCTCAATTTGAAGGAGGATGAGCAGTTCTTC. Residues: CASSLNLKEDEQFF.